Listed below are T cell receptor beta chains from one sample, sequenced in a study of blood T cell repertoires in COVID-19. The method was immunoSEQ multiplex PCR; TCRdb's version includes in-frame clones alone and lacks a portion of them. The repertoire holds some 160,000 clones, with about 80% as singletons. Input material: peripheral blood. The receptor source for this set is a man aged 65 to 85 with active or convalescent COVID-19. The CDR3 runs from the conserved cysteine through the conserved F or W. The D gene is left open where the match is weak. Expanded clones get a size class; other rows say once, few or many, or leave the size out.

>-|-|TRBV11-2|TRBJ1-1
CASSLGTGIWDTEAFF
TGTGCCAGCAGCTTAGGAACAGGGATATGGGACACTGAAGCTTTCTTT
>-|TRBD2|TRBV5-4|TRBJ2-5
CASSFGTSGYQETQYF
TGTGCCAGCAGCTTCGGGACTAGCGGGTACCAAGAGACCCAGTACTTC
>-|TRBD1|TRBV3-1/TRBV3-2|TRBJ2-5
CASSPRTGQETQYF
TGTGCCAGCAGCCCGCGGACAGGCCAAGAGACCCAGTACTTC
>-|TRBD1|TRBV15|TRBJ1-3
CATSSRTGGSGNTIYF
TGTGCCACCAGCAGCCGTACAGGGGGCTCTGGAAACACCATATATTTT
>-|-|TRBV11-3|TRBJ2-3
CASGTGTSTQYF
TGTGCCAGCGGTACAGGGACCAGCACGCAGTATTTT
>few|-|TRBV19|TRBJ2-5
CASSISTGPSAQYF
TGTGCCAGTAGTATAAGCACAGGCCCGTCAGCCCAGTACTTC
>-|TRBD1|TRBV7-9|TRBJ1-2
CASSLVIGQGGGYTF
TGTGCCAGCAGCTTAGTCATCGGACAGGGTGGTGGCTACACCTTC
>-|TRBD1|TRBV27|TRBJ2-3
CASSSRTGGFKTDTQYF
TGTGCCAGCAGTTCTCGCACAGGGGGCTTTAAAACAGATACGCAGTATTTT
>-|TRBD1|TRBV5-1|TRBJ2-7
CASSPGQGEPRTGQYF
TGCGCCAGCAGCCCCGGACAGGGCGAGCCGAGGACCGGGCAGTACTTC
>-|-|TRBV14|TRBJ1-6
CASSQLQGNSPLHF
TGTGCCAGCAGCCAACTTCAGGGGAATTCACCCCTCCACTTT
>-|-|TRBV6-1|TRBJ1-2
CASSTVQGSYGYTF
TGTGCCAGCAGCACAGTCCAGGGGTCCTATGGCTACACCTTC
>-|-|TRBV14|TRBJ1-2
CASSLQGYYGYTF
TGTGCCAGCAGCCTACAGGGATACTATGGCTACACCTTC
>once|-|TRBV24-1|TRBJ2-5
CATSDPSGGFQETQYF
TGTGCCACCAGTGACCCCTCTGGAGGGTTCCAAGAGACCCAGTACTTC
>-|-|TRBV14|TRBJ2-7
CASSQDSSASSYEQYF
TGTGCCAGCAGCCAAGATAGCAGCGCGAGCTCCTACGAGCAGTACTTC
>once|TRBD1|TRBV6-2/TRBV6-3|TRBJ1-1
CASSRHILTRQGSEAFF
TGTGCCAGCAGCCGACACATACTAACCCGACAGGGGAGTGAAGCTTTCTTT
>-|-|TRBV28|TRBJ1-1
CASSPLLGGGNTEAFF
TGTGCCAGCAGTCCTCTCTTAGGGGGGGGGAACACTGAAGCTTTCTTT
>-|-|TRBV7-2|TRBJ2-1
CASSLARDKQFF
TGTGCCAGCAGCTTAGCGCGGGATAAGCAGTTCTTC
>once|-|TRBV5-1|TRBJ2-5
CASSLGQHQETQYF
TGCGCCAGCAGCTTAGGACAGCACCAAGAGACCCAGTACTTC
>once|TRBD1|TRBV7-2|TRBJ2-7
CASSSRGQGASEQYF
TGTGCCAGCAGCTCTCGGGGACAGGGGGCCTCCGAGCAGTACTTC